The TCR beta chain described here comes from a study of blood T cell repertoires in COVID-19. Study information: Acute-phase and convalescent COVID-19 samples originated in the United States, Italy and Spain. PBMCs, B-cell-depleted T cells, or T cells provided the cDNA or gDNA that made up the material.

The sample holds one count of this clone. The Seattle site enrolled patients during active infection and followed them longitudinally. Authors' processing steps: For nucleated cells, counts were estimated from reference gene primer amplification. Sequenced by immunoSEQ multiplex PCR; TCRdb stores in-frame clones only, minus some. D and trimming come from the DNA, and the V and J calls and clone size come from that table. The sample lists fewer than 60,000 clones, roughly 77% occurring once. This clonotype originated in a man aged 60 to 69 with COVID-19, enrolled during active disease. The sequenced sample consisted of peripheral blood.

The CDR3 nucleotides are TGTGCCAGCAGCTTCGGGGCAGGGGGGCCTGGAAACACCATATATTTT. Amino acids: CASSFGAGGPGNTIYF. The V gene is TRBV11-3, the J gene TRBJ1-3; 7 nucleotides align to TRBD1. The CDR3 consists of 16 residues. Germline V gene lookup returns CDR1 SGHNT and CDR2 YENEEA. V was pared by 3 bases and J by 2 bases, with 7 bases of the junction left unmatched.